One T cell receptor (beta chain) is described in this entry. This could be a read error, since a much larger clone is one nucleotide away. The CDR3 spans 11 residues. Trimming cost V 2 bases and J 6 bases, with 1 base left between them. The germline V gene encodes CDR1 MDHEN and CDR2 SYDVKM. This sample was included in a study of shared clonotypes between healthy human individuals. Sequencing used immunoSEQ multiplex PCR; TCRdb keeps in-frame clones, though not all of them. The sample carries under 2.5 million clones, roughly 92% recorded once. The receptor's source is a man aged 18 to 30 in good health. Some clones in this sample may be carry-over from other donors' samples. The V gene is TRBV28, the J gene TRBJ2-2, with D unclear. The sample comprised naive CD4+ T cells from PBMCs. Subset in this sample: CD45RA+ positively selected. The CDR3 sequence is CASSLPGELFF. CDR3 DNA sequence: TGTGCCAGCAGTTTACCCGGGGAGCTGTTTTTT.